In this sample, the clone carrying this TCR beta chain turned up once. No antigen is known for it. CDR3 length: 17 amino acids. The germline gives CDR1 SGHAT, CDR2 FQNNGV. With 4 bases clipped from V and 2 bases from J, the junction kept 12 bases outside the gene matches. TCRdb's table, derived via immunoSEQ multiplex PCR, lists solely in-frame clones and lacks some. The table has around 99,000 clones, around 90% seen once. This entry is derived from a study of radiotherapy plus CTLA-4 blockade in lung cancer. Points from the study as a whole: Among blood TCR repertoires after radiotherapy plus ipilimumab, tumor-derived clones expanded. Strongest reported response predictors: early blood clone changes and post-radiation interferon-beta.

Receiving focal radiation plus CTLA-4 blockade with ipilimumab were patients who had chemo-refractory metastatic non-small-cell lung cancer. Sequences were derived from peripheral blood, sampled from a patient treated with radiotherapy plus ipilimumab. V gene TRBV11-2 combines with J gene TRBJ2-5; 8 bases map to TRBD2. This receptor was identified in a human donor with non-small cell lung cancer that progressed on radiotherapy plus ipilimumab. The CDR3 here is CASSSTSPLAEQETQYF. As DNA, the CDR3 is TGTGCCAGCAGCTCCACTAGCCCACTAGCGGAACAAGAGACCCAGTACTTC.